The clone carrying this T cell receptor (beta chain) was counted between two and nine times. Antigen unknown. One end of the junction does not line up with germline, which may come from a read error. Three rounds of nested PCR, following a modified ARM-PCR protocol, produced the TCRbeta library. Each CDR3 protein gets one entry after TCRdb re-called the multiplex PCR reads with MiXCR. This sample has 77,000 or so distinct CDR3 sequences, with roughly 73% found just once. RNA was extracted from bulk tissue without any cell sorting. Between August and November 2014, newly diagnosed, chemotherapy-naive lung cancer patients underwent thoracic surgery in China. This sample stems from a study of tumor and adjacent non-tumor tissue in lung cancer. Study overall: The patients, around 10 men and five or six women, were roughly 30 to 80 with stage I to III disease. Study conclusions and caveats: Tumor repertoires had a smaller top 100 clone share than normal lung.

The receptor comes from a woman between 50 and 59 years old with non-small cell lung cancer. The sample taken for sequencing was lung tumor tissue.

The CDR3 bases are TGTGCCAGCATCTTAGGTAGGGGTAATTCACCCCTCCACTTT. Encoded protein: CASILGRGNSPLHF. The chain links TRBV11-2 to TRBJ1-6, with D possibly being TRBD1 (5 bases). This CDR3 has 14 residues. Per the germline V gene, CDR1 is SGHAT and CDR2 is FQNNGV.